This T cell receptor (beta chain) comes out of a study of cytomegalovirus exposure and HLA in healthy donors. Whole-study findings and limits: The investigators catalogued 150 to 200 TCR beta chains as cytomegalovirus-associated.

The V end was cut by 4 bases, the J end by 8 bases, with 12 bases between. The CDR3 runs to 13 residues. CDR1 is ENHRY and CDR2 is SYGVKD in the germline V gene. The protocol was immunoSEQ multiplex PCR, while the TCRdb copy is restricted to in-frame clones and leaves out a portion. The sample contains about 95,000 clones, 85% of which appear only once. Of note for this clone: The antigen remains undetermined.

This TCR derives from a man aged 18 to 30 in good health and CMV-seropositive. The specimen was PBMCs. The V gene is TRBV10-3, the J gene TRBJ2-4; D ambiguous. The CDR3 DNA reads TGTGCCATCAGTGTTGGCAGGTCGGACATTCAGTACTTC. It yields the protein CAISVGRSDIQYF.